This T cell receptor (beta chain) was sequenced for a study of T cell changes during pregnancy in multiple sclerosis. Germline-derived CDR1 and CDR2 are LNHDA and SQIVND (reference sequence). Trimming cost V 0 bases and J 3 bases, with 8 bases left between them. The CDR3 runs to 14 residues. TCRdb's table, derived via immunoSEQ multiplex PCR, lists solely in-frame clones and lacks some. The sample lists just under 95,000 clones, around 94% occurring once. This chain links TRBV19 with TRBJ2-5; D not resolved. The specimen was peripheral blood, collected in the first trimester of pregnancy. The sequence was obtained from a female donor with multiple sclerosis, enrolled in a pregnancy study. The CDR3 spells CASSIDTAKETQYF. The DNA of the CDR3 is TGTGCCAGTAGTATAGATACAGCCAAAGAGACCCAGTACTTC.